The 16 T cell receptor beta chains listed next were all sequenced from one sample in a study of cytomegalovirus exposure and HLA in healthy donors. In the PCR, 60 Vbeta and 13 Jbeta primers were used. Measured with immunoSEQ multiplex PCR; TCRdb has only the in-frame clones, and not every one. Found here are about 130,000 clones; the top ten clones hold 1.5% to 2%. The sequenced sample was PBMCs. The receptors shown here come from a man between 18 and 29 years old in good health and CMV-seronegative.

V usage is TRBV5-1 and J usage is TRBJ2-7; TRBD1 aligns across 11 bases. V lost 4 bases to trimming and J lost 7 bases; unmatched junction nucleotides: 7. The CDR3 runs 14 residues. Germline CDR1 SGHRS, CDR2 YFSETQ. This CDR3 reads CASSPGQGAREQYF. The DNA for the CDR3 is TGCGCCAGCAGCCCAGGACAGGGGGCAAGGGAGCAGTACTTC. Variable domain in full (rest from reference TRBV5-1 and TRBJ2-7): KAGVTQTPRYLIKTRGQQVTLSCSPISGHRSVSWYQQTPGQGLQFLFEYFSETQRNKGNFPGRFSGRQFSNSRSEMNVSTLELGDSALYLCASSPGQGAREQYFGPGTRLTVT.

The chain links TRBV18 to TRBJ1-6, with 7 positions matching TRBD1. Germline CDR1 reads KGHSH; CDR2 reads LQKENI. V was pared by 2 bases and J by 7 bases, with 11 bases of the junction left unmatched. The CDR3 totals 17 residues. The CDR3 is CASSPMGTELSNSPLHF. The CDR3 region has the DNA TGTGCCAGCTCACCAATGGGGACAGAACTTTCCAATTCACCCCTCCACTTT. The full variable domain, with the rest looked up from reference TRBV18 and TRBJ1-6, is NAGVMQNPRHLVRRRGQEARLRCSPMKGHSHVYWYRQLPEEGLKFMVYLQKENIIDESGMPKERFSAEFPKEGPSILRIQQVVRGDSAAYFCASSPMGTELSNSPLHFGNGTRLTVT.

CDR3 in amino acids: CAISSSDRGNTEAFF. DNA for the CDR3: TGTGCCATCAGTTCGTCGGACAGGGGTAACACTGAAGCTTTCTTT. The V and J genes are TRBV10-3 and TRBJ1-1, with 9 nucleotides matching TRBD1. The germline V gene has CDR1 ENHRY and CDR2 SYGVKD. The CDR3 consists of 15 residues. The V and J ends lost 5 bases and 2 bases, in that order; junction bases with no gene match: 6.

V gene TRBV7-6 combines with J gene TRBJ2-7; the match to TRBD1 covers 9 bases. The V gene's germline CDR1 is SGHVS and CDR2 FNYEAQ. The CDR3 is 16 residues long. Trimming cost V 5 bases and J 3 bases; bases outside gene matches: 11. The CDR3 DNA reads TGTGCCAGCAGCCCGGGGCACAGGGGGCTTAGCTACGAGCAGTACTTC. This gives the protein CASSPGHRGLSYEQYF.

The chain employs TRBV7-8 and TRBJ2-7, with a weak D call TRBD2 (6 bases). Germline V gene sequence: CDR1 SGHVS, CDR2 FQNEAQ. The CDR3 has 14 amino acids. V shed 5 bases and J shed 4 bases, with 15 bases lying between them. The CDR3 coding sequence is TGTGCCAGCAGCACCATGACTAGTTCTTACGAGCAGTACTTC. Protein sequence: CASSTMTSSYEQYF. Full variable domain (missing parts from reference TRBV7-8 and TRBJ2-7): GAGVSQSPRYKVAKRGQDVALRCDPISGHVSLFWYQQALGQGPEFLTYFQNEAQLDKSGLPSDRFFAERPEGSVSTLKIQRTQQEDSAVYLCASSTMTSSYEQYFGPGTRLTVT.

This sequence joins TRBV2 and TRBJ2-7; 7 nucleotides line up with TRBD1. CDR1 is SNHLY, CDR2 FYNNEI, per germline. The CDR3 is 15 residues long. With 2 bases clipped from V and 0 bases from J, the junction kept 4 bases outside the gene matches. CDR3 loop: CASSETGTVSYEQYF. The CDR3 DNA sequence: TGTGCCAGCAGTGAAACCGGGACAGTCTCCTACGAGCAGTACTTC.

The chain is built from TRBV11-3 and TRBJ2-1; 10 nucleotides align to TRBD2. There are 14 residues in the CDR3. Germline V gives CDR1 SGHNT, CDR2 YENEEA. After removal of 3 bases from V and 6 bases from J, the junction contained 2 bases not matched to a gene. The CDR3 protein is CASSFSGGANEQFF. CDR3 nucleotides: TGTGCCAGCAGCTTCAGCGGGGGGGCCAATGAGCAGTTCTTC.

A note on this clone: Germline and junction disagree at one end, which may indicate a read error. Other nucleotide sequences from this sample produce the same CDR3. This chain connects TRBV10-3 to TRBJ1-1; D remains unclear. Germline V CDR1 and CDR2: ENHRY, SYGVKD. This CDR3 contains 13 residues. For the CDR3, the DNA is TGTGCCATCCAAGGACTGAACACGAGAGAAGCTTTCTTC. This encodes CAIQGLNTREAFF.

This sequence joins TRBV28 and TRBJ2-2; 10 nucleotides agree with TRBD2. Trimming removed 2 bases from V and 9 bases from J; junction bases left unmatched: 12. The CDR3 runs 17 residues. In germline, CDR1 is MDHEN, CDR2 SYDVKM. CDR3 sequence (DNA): TGTGCCAGCAGTTTACAGCGGGAGGGCCTCGTTACCCGGGAGCTGTTTTTT. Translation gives CASSLQREGLVTRELFF. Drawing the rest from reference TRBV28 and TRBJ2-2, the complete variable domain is DVKVTQSSRYLVKRTGEKVFLECVQDMDHENMFWYRQDPGLGLRLIYFSYDVKMKEKGDIPEGYSVSREKKERFSLILESASTNQTSMYLCASSLQREGLVTRELFFGEGSRLTVL.

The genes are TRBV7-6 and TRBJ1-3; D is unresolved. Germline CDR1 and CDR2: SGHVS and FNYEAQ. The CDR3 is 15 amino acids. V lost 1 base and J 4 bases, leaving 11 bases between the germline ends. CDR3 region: CASSLGTAPGNTIYF. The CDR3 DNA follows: TGTGCCAGCAGCTTAGGTACTGCTCCCGGAAACACCATATATTTT.

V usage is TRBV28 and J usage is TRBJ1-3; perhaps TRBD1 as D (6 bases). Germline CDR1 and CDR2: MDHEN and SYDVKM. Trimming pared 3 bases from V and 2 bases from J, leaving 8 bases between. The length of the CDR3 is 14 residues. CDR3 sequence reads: CASSLSGAGNTIYF. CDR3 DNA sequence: TGTGCCAGCAGTTTGTCAGGGGCTGGAAACACCATATATTTT.

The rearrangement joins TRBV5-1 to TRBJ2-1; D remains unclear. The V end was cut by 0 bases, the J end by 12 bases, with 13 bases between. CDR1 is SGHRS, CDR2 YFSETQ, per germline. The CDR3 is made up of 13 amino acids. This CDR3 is CASSLGHNDGQFF. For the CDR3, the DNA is TGCGCCAGCAGCTTGGGACACAATGACGGGCAGTTCTTC.

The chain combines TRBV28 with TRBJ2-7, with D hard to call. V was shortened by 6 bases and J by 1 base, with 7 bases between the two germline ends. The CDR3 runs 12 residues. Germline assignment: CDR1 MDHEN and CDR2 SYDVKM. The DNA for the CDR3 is TGTGCCAGCAGACTCGCGTCCTACGAGCAGTACTTC. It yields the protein CASRLASYEQYF.

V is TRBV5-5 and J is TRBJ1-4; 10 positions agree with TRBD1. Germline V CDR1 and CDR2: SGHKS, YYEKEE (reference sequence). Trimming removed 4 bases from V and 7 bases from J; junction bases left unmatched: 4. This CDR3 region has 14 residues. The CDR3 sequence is CASSPDRGGEKLFF. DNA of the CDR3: TGTGCCAGCAGCCCGGACAGGGGGGGTGAAAAACTGTTTTTT.

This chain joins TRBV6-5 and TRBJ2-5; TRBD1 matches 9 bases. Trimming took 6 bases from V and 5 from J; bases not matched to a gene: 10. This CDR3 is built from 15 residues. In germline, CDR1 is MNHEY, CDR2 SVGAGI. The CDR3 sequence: CASRPTGGVLETQYF. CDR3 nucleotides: TGTGCCAGCAGACCCACAGGGGGCGTTTTGGAGACCCAGTACTTC.

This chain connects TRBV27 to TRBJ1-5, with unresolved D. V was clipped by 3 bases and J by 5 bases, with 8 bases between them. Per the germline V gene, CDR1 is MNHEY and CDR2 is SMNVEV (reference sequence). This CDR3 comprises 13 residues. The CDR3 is CASSFQRYQPQHF. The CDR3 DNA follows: TGTGCCAGCAGTTTCCAGAGGTATCAGCCCCAGCATTTT.